Listed below are T cell receptor beta chains from one sample, sequenced in a study of cytomegalovirus exposure and HLA in healthy donors. The data were produced by immunoSEQ multiplex PCR, yet TCRdb's version contains in-frame clones alone and is incomplete. Of more than 95,000 clones in the sample, roughly 77% were seen once. The sequenced sample was PBMCs. These receptors came from a young woman in good health and CMV-seronegative. The CDR3 runs from the conserved cysteine through the conserved F or W. D genes are given only for firm matches. Clone size is not always given. Where it is, it says once, few, many or a class for expanded clones.

clone size: -
J gene: TRBJ1-1
V gene: TRBV4-3
D gene: -
CDR3 DNA: TGCGCCAGCAGCCAAGGCGTGACAGGGAACACTGAAGCTTTCTTT
CDR3 protein: CASSQGVTGNTEAFF

clone size: -
J gene: TRBJ2-1
V gene: TRBV4-1
D gene: TRBD2
CDR3 DNA: TGCGCCAGCAGCCAAGACGCAGGGCGGGGGTGGGAGAGGGTCTTC
CDR3 protein: CASSQDAGRGWERVF

clone size: -
J gene: TRBJ1-2
V gene: TRBV19
D gene: -
CDR3 DNA: TGTGCCAGTAATATCAATTGGGGGGGGAACTATGGCTACACCTTC
CDR3 protein: CASNINWGGNYGYTF

clone size: -
J gene: TRBJ1-2
V gene: TRBV6-5
D gene: -
CDR3 DNA: TGTGCCAGCAGTTGGGACAAGAACTATGGCTACACCTTC
CDR3 protein: CASSWDKNYGYTF

clone size: -
J gene: TRBJ2-7
V gene: TRBV7-9
D gene: -
CDR3 DNA: TGTGCCAGCGGGGAGTACTACGAGCAGTACTTC
CDR3 protein: CASGEYYEQYF

clone size: -
J gene: TRBJ1-5
V gene: TRBV6-5
D gene: -
CDR3 DNA: TGTGCCAGCAGTTACCGGGTGGGCAATCAGCCCCAGCATTTT
CDR3 protein: CASSYRVGNQPQHF

clone size: -
J gene: TRBJ2-7
V gene: TRBV2
D gene: TRBD1
CDR3 DNA: TGTGCCAGCAGACAAACCGGGACAGGGGGCTCCTACGAGCAGTACTTC
CDR3 protein: CASRQTGTGGSYEQYF

clone size: -
J gene: TRBJ1-1
V gene: TRBV10-3
D gene: -
CDR3 DNA: TGTGCCATCAGACGTCAGGATTCACAGGGGAACACTGAAGCTTTCTTT
CDR3 protein: CAIRRQDSQGNTEAFF

clone size: -
J gene: TRBJ2-5
V gene: TRBV29-1
D gene: -
CDR3 DNA: TGCAGCGTTGGAATTAGCCAAGAGACCCAGTACTTC
CDR3 protein: CSVGISQETQYF

clone size: -
J gene: TRBJ2-7
V gene: TRBV2
D gene: -
CDR3 DNA: TGTGCCAGCAGTCAAGACAGCTACGAGCAGTACTTC
CDR3 protein: CASSQDSYEQYF

clone size: -
J gene: TRBJ2-5
V gene: TRBV6-1
D gene: -
CDR3 DNA: TGTGCCAGCAGTGAATACCGACAGGCCACCGGGACCCAGTACTTC
CDR3 protein: CASSEYRQATGTQYF

clone size: -
J gene: TRBJ2-2
V gene: TRBV6-1
D gene: -
CDR3 DNA: TGTGCCAGCAGTGATACTTACAGCACCAGGGAGCTGTTTTTT
CDR3 protein: CASSDTYSTRELFF

clone size: -
J gene: TRBJ2-3
V gene: TRBV9
D gene: -
CDR3 DNA: TGTGCCAGCAGCACTCCCCCAGATACGCAGTATTTT
CDR3 protein: CASSTPPDTQYF

clone size: -
J gene: TRBJ1-3
V gene: TRBV7-8
D gene: -
CDR3 DNA: TGTGCCAGCAGCGAGGGTCTCTCTGGAAACACCATATATTTT
CDR3 protein: CASSEGLSGNTIYF

clone size: -
J gene: TRBJ2-4
V gene: TRBV5-6
D gene: -
CDR3 DNA: TGTGCCAGCAGCTTCGCAGGCGCCAAAAACATTCAGTACTTC
CDR3 protein: CASSFAGAKNIQYF

clone size: -
J gene: TRBJ2-3
V gene: TRBV19
D gene: -
CDR3 DNA: TGTGCCAGTAGTATAGGGACTCGGGGGACCACAGATACGCAGTATTTT
CDR3 protein: CASSIGTRGTTDTQYF

clone size: -
J gene: TRBJ1-5
V gene: TRBV6-6
D gene: TRBD1
CDR3 DNA: TGTGCCAGCACCTACGGGACAGAGAATCAGCCCCAGCATTTT
CDR3 protein: CASTYGTENQPQHF

clone size: -
J gene: TRBJ2-3
V gene: TRBV7-8
D gene: -
CDR3 DNA: TGTGCCAGCAGCTTAGAAATGTCCTACACAGATACGCAGTATTTT
CDR3 protein: CASSLEMSYTDTQYF

clone size: -
J gene: TRBJ2-7
V gene: TRBV11-2
D gene: TRBD1
CDR3 DNA: TGTGCCAGCAGCTTTGACAGGGGGCTCTACGAGCAGTACTTC
CDR3 protein: CASSFDRGLYEQYF

clone size: -
J gene: TRBJ1-1
V gene: TRBV20-1
D gene: -
CDR3 DNA: TGCAGTGTATATTTTGACACTGAAGCTTTCTTT
CDR3 protein: CSVYFDTEAFF

clone size: -
J gene: TRBJ1-6
V gene: TRBV7-6
D gene: -
CDR3 DNA: TGTGCCAGCAGCCCAGGGTATTATAATTCACCCCTCCACTTT
CDR3 protein: CASSPGYYNSPLHF

clone size: -
J gene: TRBJ2-1
V gene: TRBV7-2
D gene: TRBD2
CDR3 DNA: TGTGCCAGCAGCTTAGCGGGTCTAGCGGGAGGTGAGCAGTTCTTC
CDR3 protein: CASSLAGLAGGEQFF

clone size: once
J gene: TRBJ2-1
V gene: TRBV7-9
D gene: TRBD1
CDR3 DNA: TGTGCCAGCAGCTCAGCCGGGACAGGGGTCGTTTCCTACAATGAGCAGTTCTTC
CDR3 protein: CASSSAGTGVVSYNEQFF

clone size: -
J gene: TRBJ1-5
V gene: TRBV7-9
D gene: -
CDR3 DNA: TGTGCCATCAGCGACAGCCGCGGCAATCAGCCCCAGCATTTT
CDR3 protein: CAISDSRGNQPQHF

clone size: -
J gene: TRBJ2-3
V gene: TRBV15
D gene: -
CDR3 DNA: TGTGCCACCAGCAGAGATCGCCCAGTGGGCACAGATACGCAGTATTTT
CDR3 protein: CATSRDRPVGTDTQYF

clone size: -
J gene: TRBJ1-1
V gene: TRBV5-4
D gene: TRBD1
CDR3 DNA: TGTGCCAGCAGCTCATCTCACAGGGGTGACACTGAAGCTTTCTTT
CDR3 protein: CASSSSHRGDTEAFF

clone size: -
J gene: TRBJ2-7
V gene: TRBV4-2
D gene: TRBD2
CDR3 DNA: TGTGCCAGCAGCCAGTCTAGCGGGGTGAACTACGAGCAGTACTTC
CDR3 protein: CASSQSSGVNYEQYF

clone size: -
J gene: TRBJ2-3
V gene: TRBV7-8
D gene: TRBD1
CDR3 DNA: TGTGCCAGCAGACCAATGAGGACAGGGCGGTCGGATACGCAGTATTTT
CDR3 protein: CASRPMRTGRSDTQYF

clone size: once
J gene: TRBJ1-6
V gene: TRBV5-1
D gene: -
CDR3 DNA: TGCGCCAGCAGCTCGGGGGGCAGGGACCATTATAATTCACCCCTCCACTTT
CDR3 protein: CASSSGGRDHYNSPLHF

clone size: once
J gene: TRBJ2-3
V gene: TRBV19
D gene: TRBD2
CDR3 DNA: TGTGCCAGTAGTATAGTAGCGGGAGGCACAGATACGCAGTATTTT
CDR3 protein: CASSIVAGGTDTQYF

clone size: -
J gene: TRBJ1-4
V gene: TRBV2
D gene: -
CDR3 DNA: TGTGCCAGCAGGGGGTTACAGGCGACCGAAAAACTGTTTTTT
CDR3 protein: CASRGLQATEKLFF

clone size: -
J gene: TRBJ1-6
V gene: TRBV10-3
D gene: -
CDR3 DNA: TGTGCCATCAGGCACTCCCATAATTCACCCCTCCACTTT
CDR3 protein: CAIRHSHNSPLHF

clone size: -
J gene: TRBJ1-2
V gene: TRBV9
D gene: -
CDR3 DNA: TGTGCCAGCAGCGTAGAAAGTTCTGTGGGGAGATATGGCTACACCTTC
CDR3 protein: CASSVESSVGRYGYTF

clone size: -
J gene: TRBJ2-3
V gene: TRBV10-2
D gene: TRBD2
CDR3 DNA: TGCGCCAGCAGAGATCGAGCGGGACTACGCACAGATACGCAGTATTTT
CDR3 protein: CASRDRAGLRTDTQYF

clone size: -
J gene: TRBJ1-2
V gene: TRBV2
D gene: TRBD1
CDR3 DNA: TGTGCCACCCGGGACAGGGGGGCCCATGGCTACACCTTC
CDR3 protein: CATRDRGAHGYTF

clone size: -
J gene: TRBJ2-1
V gene: TRBV7-9
D gene: -
CDR3 DNA: TGTGCCAGCAGCTTAGTGGGCAGAAACAATGAGCAGTTCTTC
CDR3 protein: CASSLVGRNNEQFF

clone size: -
J gene: TRBJ2-4
V gene: TRBV19
D gene: TRBD2
CDR3 DNA: TGTGCCAGTAGTATAGTAGCGGGAGGCAAAAACATTCAGTACTTC
CDR3 protein: CASSIVAGGKNIQYF

clone size: few
J gene: TRBJ2-1
V gene: TRBV6-4
D gene: TRBD2
CDR3 DNA: TGTGCCAGCAGTGACTCGTTAGCGGGGGATCACAATGAGCAGTTCTTC
CDR3 protein: CASSDSLAGDHNEQFF

clone size: -
J gene: TRBJ2-5
V gene: TRBV6-5
D gene: -
CDR3 DNA: TGTGCCAGCAGTTACTCGAGTACGCAAGAGACCCAGTACTTC
CDR3 protein: CASSYSSTQETQYF

clone size: -
J gene: TRBJ2-2
V gene: TRBV27
D gene: TRBD1
CDR3 DNA: TGTGCCAGCAGACCCCCGAGGGGGCAAACCGGGGAGCTGTTTTTT
CDR3 protein: CASRPPRGQTGELFF

clone size: -
J gene: TRBJ2-7
V gene: TRBV11-2
D gene: TRBD1
CDR3 DNA: TGTGCCAGCAGCCCCCGACAGGGGGCCTACGAGCAGTACTTC
CDR3 protein: CASSPRQGAYEQYF

clone size: -
J gene: TRBJ1-1
V gene: TRBV27
D gene: -
CDR3 DNA: TGTGCCAGCAGTCCATATCGGGGCAGGGGGAACACTGAAGCTTTCTTT
CDR3 protein: CASSPYRGRGNTEAFF

clone size: -
J gene: TRBJ1-2
V gene: TRBV5-1
D gene: -
CDR3 DNA: TGCGCCAGCAGCTCACAGTTAAACTATGGCTACACCTTC
CDR3 protein: CASSSQLNYGYTF